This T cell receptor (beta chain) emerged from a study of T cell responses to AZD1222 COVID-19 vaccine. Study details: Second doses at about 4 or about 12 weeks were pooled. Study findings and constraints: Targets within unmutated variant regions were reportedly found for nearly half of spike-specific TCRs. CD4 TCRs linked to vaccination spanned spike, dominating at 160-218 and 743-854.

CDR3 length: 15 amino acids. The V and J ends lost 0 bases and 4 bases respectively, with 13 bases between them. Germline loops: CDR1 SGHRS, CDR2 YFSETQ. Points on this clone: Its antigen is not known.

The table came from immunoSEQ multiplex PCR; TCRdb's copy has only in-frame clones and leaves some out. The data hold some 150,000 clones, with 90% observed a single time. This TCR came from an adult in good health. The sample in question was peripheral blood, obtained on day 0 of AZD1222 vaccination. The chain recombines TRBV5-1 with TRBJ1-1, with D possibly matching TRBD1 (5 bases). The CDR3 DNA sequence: TGCGCCAGCAGCTTGGCCGGAGGGAGGGGCACTGAAGCTTTCTTT. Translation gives CASSLAGGRGTEAFF.